The 30 T cell receptor beta chains listed next were all sequenced from one sample in a study of Graves' ophthalmopathy and Graves' hyperthyroidism. CDR3 regions of TCR beta were amplified from RNA transcripts. Second-round multiplex PCR followed a first-round RT-PCR using HTBI primers. TCRdb itself ran the multiplex PCR reads through MiXCR, one entry per CDR3 protein. The data contain about 480,000 distinct CDR3 sequences, approximately 15% of them seen just once; the ten biggest clones take up 8% to 10%. Input material: blood. These receptor sequences come from a young woman with Graves' ophthalmopathy.

This clonotype was observed at least ten times. The V gene is TRBV5-1, the J gene TRBJ2-2; D remains unclear. The germline V gene has CDR1 SGHRS and CDR2 YFSETQ. This CDR3 has 12 amino acids. V was pared by 5 bases and J by 9 bases, with 11 bases between. Here the CDR3 reads CASSRVDRELFF. CDR3 DNA: TGCGCCAGCAGTCGGGTGGATCGGGAGCTGTTTTTT.

There are a few counts of this clonotype. The chain recombines TRBV15 with TRBJ2-6, with D hard to call. V was trimmed by 0 bases and J by 1 base, leaving 4 bases between them. Per germline, CDR1 LNHNV and CDR2 YYDKDF (reference sequence). The CDR3 contains 15 residues. CDR3 protein: CATSRDASGANVLTF. In nucleotides, the CDR3 is TGTGCCACCAGCAGAGACGCGTCTGGGGCCAACGTCCTGACTTTC.

This clonotype was counted many times. The chain combines TRBV20-1 with TRBJ2-7; TRBD2 aligns across 8 bases. Germline trimming cut 7 bases from V and 2 bases from J; bases unmatched to any gene: 4. CDR3 length equals 12 residues. Germline values: CDR1 DFQATT, CDR2 SNEGSKA (reference sequence). CDR3 in DNA: TGCAGTGGGATGCGGGGGGCCTACGAGCAGTACTTC. Translation: CSGMRGAYEQYF.

At least ten counts were recorded for this clonotype. The gene calls are TRBV12-3 or TRBV12-4 and TRBJ1-5; TRBD1 matches at 9 bases. J lost 6 bases, V lost 6 bases, and 3 bases had no gene match. The length of the CDR3 is 13 residues. DNA for the CDR3: TGTGCCAGCAGGGGACAGGGCACTCAGCCCCAGCATTTT. Residues: CASRGQGTQPQHF.

This clonotype was seen ten or more times. The J gene is TRBJ1-1, the V gene TRBV6-1; a possible D gene is TRBD1 (5 bases). The ends were cut back, 8 bases at V and 1 base at J, with 17 bases in the middle. The CDR3 loop spans 15 amino acids. Per the germline V gene, CDR1 is MNHNS and CDR2 is SASEGT. The CDR3 bases are TGTGCCAGCTTTAGGAGCGGACAACCGAACACTGAAGCTTTCTTT. This gives the protein CASFRSGQPNTEAFF.

This clonotype was seen at least ten times. The V and J genes are TRBV11-3 and TRBJ2-5; TRBD1 is a possible D gene (6 bases). The CDR3 runs to 17 residues. Germline loops: CDR1 SGHNT, CDR2 YENEEA. Trimming shortened V by 1 base and J by 1 base, and 16 bases separated the two germline ends. The DNA for the CDR3 is TGTGCCAGCAGCTTAGCAGTCGTATTACAGGGCCAAGAGACCCAGTACTTC. This sequence encodes CASSLAVVLQGQETQYF.

Worth noting for this clonotype: Its ends do not fully match the called genes, so a read error is possible. The chain recombines TRBV4-1 with TRBJ1-1; D is unclear. Germline V CDR1 and CDR2: MGHRA, YSYEKL. CDR3 length equals 12 residues. The DNA for the CDR3 is TGCGCCAGCAGCCAACAGAACACTGAAGCTTGCTTT. Translation gives CASSQQNTEACF.

There are many counts of this clonotype. J is TRBJ2-7 and V is TRBV7-2; D gene unclear. In germline, CDR1 is SGHTA, CDR2 FQGNSA. The CDR3 extends over 13 amino acids. The V gene lost 2 bases and the J gene lost 4 bases, with 9 bases spanning the gap. The chain's CDR3 is CASSLFGVYEQYF. The CDR3 nucleotides are TGTGCCAGCAGCTTATTTGGAGTTTACGAGCAGTACTTC.

The chain couples TRBV24-1 to TRBJ1-2; no reliable D call. CDR3 length equals 11 residues. Between the trimmed V and J ends, which lost 4 bases and 8 bases, there was a span of 7 bases. Germline CDR1 is KGHDR and CDR2 is SFDVKD. DNA of the CDR3: TGTGCCACCAGTGACCTTGCAGGCTACACCTTC. It codes for CATSDLAGYTF.

In this sample, this clonotype turned up many times. V usage is TRBV20-1 and J usage is TRBJ2-5; perhaps TRBD1 as D (5 bases). This CDR3 region has 12 residues. The germline V gene has CDR1 DFQATT and CDR2 SNEGSKA (reference sequence). V was shortened by 7 bases and J by 4 bases, with 13 bases between the two germline ends. CDR3 amino acids: CSGDRGGETQYF. For the CDR3, the DNA is TGCAGTGGGGATAGGGGCGGAGAGACCCAGTACTTC.

The chain couples TRBV14 to TRBJ1-1; D is undetermined. Per germline, CDR1 SGHDN and CDR2 FVKESK. The CDR3 is 13 residues long. V was pared by 3 bases and J by 1 base, with 6 bases between. CDR3 protein: CASSHTRNTEAFF. The CDR3 DNA follows: TGTGCCAGCAGCCATACCAGGAACACTGAAGCTTTCTTT.

This rearrangement joins TRBV3-1 to TRBJ2-2, with 9 bases lining up with TRBD1. Trimming cost V 0 bases and J 6 bases; bases outside gene matches: 5. This CDR3 is built from 16 residues. Germline CDR1 LGHDT, CDR2 YNNKEL (reference sequence). The DNA of the CDR3 is TGTGCCAGCAGCCAAGAGGGACAGGGTTTTGCCGGGGAGCTGTTTTTT. Protein: CASSQEGQGFAGELFF.

This clonotype has a count of ten or more. The chain recombines TRBV6-5 with TRBJ2-2; the match to TRBD2 covers 7 bases. V gave up 0 bases and J gave up 2 bases; unmatched junction bases: 3. In germline, CDR1 is MNHEY, CDR2 SVGAGI. The CDR3 contains 16 residues. The CDR3 loop reads CASSYSGTINTGELFF. CDR3 bases: TGTGCCAGCAGTTACTCCGGGACTATAAACACCGGGGAGCTGTTTTTT.

In its sample, this clonotype was seen many times. The chain joins TRBV12-3 or TRBV12-4 to TRBJ2-7; 8 nucleotides match TRBD1. This CDR3 region has 17 residues. J was trimmed by 1 base and V by 10 bases; bases with no gene match: 18. The DNA for the CDR3 is TGTGCCACCGAGTTTTTGGGGGGACAGGTGGGATCCTACGAGCAGTACTTC. Amino acid sequence: CATEFLGGQVGSYEQYF.

Ten or more counts support this clonotype. The J gene is TRBJ1-2, the V gene TRBV19; D is undetermined. Trimming removed 3 bases at V and 7 bases at J, with 18 bases between. The CDR3 has 15 amino acids. In germline, CDR1 is LNHDA, CDR2 SQIVND (reference sequence). The CDR3 reads CASSMTSGSLGGYTF. The CDR3, as DNA: TGTGCCAGTAGTATGACCTCGGGGTCACTAGGTGGCTACACCTTC.

This clonotype occurred many times. J is TRBJ2-7 and V is TRBV28; 7 bases agree with TRBD1. This CDR3 is 11 amino acids long. J gave up 8 bases and V 5 bases, and 3 bases lay outside the gene matches. Looked up from germline, CDR1 is MDHEN and CDR2 is SYDVKM. The CDR3 reads CASSPTGKQYF. Here the CDR3 DNA reads TGTGCCAGCAGTCCGACAGGGAAGCAGTACTTC.

This clonotype was found many times. The chain links TRBV28 to TRBJ2-5; 13 nucleotides agree with TRBD2. Germline V CDR1 and CDR2: MDHEN, SYDVKM. This CDR3 comprises 15 residues. Trimming removed 7 bases from V and 2 bases from J; junction bases left unmatched: 4. This chain's CDR3 is CASTGTSGVQETQYF. CDR3 sequence (DNA): TGTGCCAGCACTGGGACTAGCGGGGTTCAAGAGACCCAGTACTTC. The complete variable domain, with remaining parts taken from reference TRBV28 and TRBJ2-5, reads DVKVTQSSRYLVKRTGEKVFLECVQDMDHENMFWYRQDPGLGLRLIYFSYDVKMKEKGDIPEGYSVSREKKERFSLILESASTNQTSMYLCASTGTSGVQETQYFGPGTRLLVL.

This clonotype occurred a few times. The J gene is TRBJ2-7, the V gene TRBV4-1, with D possibly being TRBD1 (6 bases). The CDR3 totals 15 residues. Trimming took 5 bases from V and 4 from J, leaving 18 bases between them. Per the germline V gene, CDR1 is MGHRA and CDR2 is YSYEKL. Written as DNA, the CDR3 is TGCGCCAGCAGCGATTCCGGGACACTAGGATACGAGCAGTACTTC. This codes for CASSDSGTLGYEQYF.

Ten or more counts support this clonotype. The chain recombines TRBV12-3 or TRBV12-4 with TRBJ2-7; a weak D match, TRBD2 (7 bases). V was trimmed by 3 bases and J by 3 bases, leaving 30 bases between them. CDR3 length: 20 amino acids. CDR3 DNA: TGTGCCAGCAGTTTGTTCGGTAGGGGGGGGACACTGACCGCCCTCTACGAGCAGTACTTC. This encodes CASSLFGRGGTLTALYEQYF.

The sample holds many counts of this clonotype. The rearrangement uses TRBV12-3 or TRBV12-4 and TRBJ2-4; D possibly uses TRBD1 or TRBD2 (5 bases each). The germline V and J ends were trimmed by 10 bases and 1 base, with 17 bases remaining between them. The CDR3 is 15 residues long. CDR3 DNA: TGTGCCACGAGGGGTAGGAGAGGGGCCAAAAACATTCAGTACTTC. Translating it yields CATRGRRGAKNIQYF.

This clonotype was seen at least ten times. The chain uses TRBV6-1 and TRBJ2-1, with D perhaps matching TRBD2 (5 bases). The CDR3 has 14 amino acids. V was trimmed by 9 bases and J by 2 bases, leaving 14 bases between them. Germline V gene data show CDR1 as MNHNS and CDR2 as SASEGT. The chain's CDR3 is CASQEGEAYNEQFF. The CDR3 nucleotides are TGTGCCAGTCAAGAGGGTGAAGCCTACAATGAGCAGTTCTTC.

This clonotype appeared many times. The V gene is TRBV12-3 or TRBV12-4, the J gene TRBJ1-5; D gene unclear. V lost 3 bases and J lost 5, with 11 bases in between. The CDR3 extends over 14 amino acids. The CDR3 region is CASSFAAGDQPQHF. In DNA, the CDR3 is TGTGCCAGCAGTTTCGCGGCCGGTGATCAGCCCCAGCATTTT.

This clonotype has a count of ten or more. The chain links TRBV24-1 to TRBJ2-7; D perhaps matches TRBD1 (6 bases). Germline V gene data show CDR1 as KGHDR and CDR2 as SFDVKD. The CDR3 is 13 residues long. V lost 0 bases to trimming and J lost 12 bases, with 14 bases between them. CDR3 sequence: CATSDLQDSALYF. Written as DNA, the CDR3 is TGTGCCACCAGTGATTTGCAGGACAGTGCTTTGTACTTC.

There are many counts of this clonotype. This rearrangement joins TRBV19 to TRBJ1-1; D gene uncertain. The CDR3 runs to 16 residues. V dropped 3 bases and J dropped 5 bases, with 19 bases sitting between them. Germline V gives CDR1 LNHDA, CDR2 SQIVND (reference sequence). CDR3: CASSMPDRRSSTEAFF. CDR3 DNA sequence: TGTGCCAGTAGTATGCCCGACCGTCGCAGTAGTACTGAAGCTTTCTTT.

The rearrangement links TRBV20-1 to TRBJ2-7; D is uncertain. The CDR3 contains 12 residues. V lost 6 bases, J lost 6 bases, and 15 bases lay in between. From germline, CDR1 is DFQATT and CDR2 SNEGSKA (reference sequence). Here the CDR3 reads CSAQELVGEQYF. CDR3 nucleotide sequence: TGCAGTGCCCAGGAATTGGTGGGCGAGCAGTACTTC.

A word on this clonotype: A much larger clone sits a single nucleotide away, making a read error possible. V gene TRBV20-1 combines with J gene TRBJ1-5, with TRBD1 identical over 8 bases. The CDR3 spans 14 residues. The germline gives CDR1 DFQATT, CDR2 SNEGSKA (reference sequence). The CDR3 coding sequence is TGCAGTGCTGCCGTGCGGACAGGGTCTCAGCCCGAGCATTTT. It yields the protein CSAAVRTGSQPEHF.

About this clonotype itself: A single base separates this from a much larger clone, so it may be a read error. This sequence joins TRBV20-1 and TRBJ2-2, with D possibly matching TRBD2 (6 bases). This CDR3 region has 16 residues. V lost 6 bases and J lost 0, with 17 bases in between. The germline gives CDR1 DFQATT, CDR2 SNEGSKA (reference sequence). The DNA for the CDR3 is TGCAGTGCGGCCGAACAGCGGGCCGCGAACACCGGGGAGCTGTTTTTT. Residues: CSAAEQRAANTGELFF.

This clonotype has at least ten counts. V is TRBV20-1 and J is TRBJ2-7, with unresolved D. The germline CDR1 and CDR2 sequences are DFQATT and SNEGSKA (reference sequence). V lost 3 bases to trimming and J lost 2 bases, with 23 bases between them. CDR3 length: 17 amino acids. The CDR3 spells CSASRSVAQVITYEQYF. In nucleotides, the CDR3 is TGCAGTGCTAGTCGTTCGGTGGCGCAGGTCATCACCTACGAGCAGTACTTC.

For this clonotype: Possible read error: a much larger clone is one base away. Since the CDR3 does not end with the conserved phenylalanine or tryptophan, this likely comes from a read error. The chain links TRBV25-1 to TRBJ1-2; 10 nucleotides line up with TRBD1. The CDR3 spans 12 residues. V lost 7 bases to trimming and J lost 8 bases; unmatched junction nucleotides: 4. From germline, CDR1 is MGHDK and CDR2 SYGVNS. CDR3 coding DNA: TGTGCCAGCAAGACAGGGGGCGGAGGCTACACCGTC. Its translation is CASKTGGGGYTV.

This clonotype was recorded at least ten times. This chain links TRBV28 with TRBJ2-7; D is uncertain. The V gene's germline CDR1 is MDHEN and CDR2 SYDVKM. Trimming pared 6 bases from V and 0 bases from J, leaving 12 bases between. This CDR3 has 14 residues. In DNA form, the CDR3 reads TGTGCCAGCAGCGACCCGGGTTACTCCTACGAGCAGTACTTC. It yields the protein CASSDPGYSYEQYF.